The clone carrying this TCR beta chain occurred once. These data originate in a study of control samples from healthy donors and cancer patients. Unmatched junction bases numbered 2, after V lost 5 bases and J lost 4 bases. There are 14 residues in the CDR3. The germline V gene has CDR1 SGHTA and CDR2 FQGNSA. Data came from immunoSEQ multiplex PCR; TCRdb stores just in-frame clones and leaves some out. The top ten hold approximately 9% of the sample, which has about 130,000 clones, around 90% seen once. What was sequenced was blood. The TCR originated in a man aged 18 to 29 in good health. V and J are TRBV7-2 and TRBJ2-1, with 10 bases fitting TRBD2. The CDR3 protein is CASSGLAVYNEQFF. CDR3 DNA: TGTGCCAGCAGCGGACTAGCGGTTTACAATGAGCAGTTCTTC.